The next 18 T cell receptor beta chains were all read from a single sample in a study of blood T cell repertoires in COVID-19 (dated by TCRdb to the early 2020s). Libraries were prepared through the immunoSEQ multiplex PCR assay. In its TCRdb copy, this immuneACCESS table keeps in-frame sequences only and misses some clones. Where compared with another copy, unresolved V genes explain less than half of these, and the others have no known cause. The sample yields about 120,000 clones; approximately 71% were counted once. Jointly, the top ten make up roughly 7.3% of the sample. The source material was peripheral blood. The receptors were sampled from a human donor in a cohort sampled during active COVID-19.

V usage is TRBV2 and J usage is TRBJ1-2, with 9 bases matching TRBD1. CDR1 and CDR2 (germline): SNHLY, FYNNEI. The CDR3 covers 15 residues. Losses at the gene ends were 5 bases for V and 8 bases for J; bases not matched to a gene: 12. The CDR3 DNA reads as TGTGCCAGCAGTTCCGGAATGGGACAGGGTAACGGCTACACCTTC. This sequence encodes CASSSGMGQGNGYTF. Variable domain in full (rest from reference TRBV2 and TRBJ1-2): EPEVTQTPSHQVTQMGQEVILRCVPISNHLYFYWYRQILGQKVEFLVSFYNNEISEKSEIFDDQFSVERPDGSNFTLKIRSTKLEDSAMYFCASSSGMGQGNGYTFGSGTRLTVV.

This chain links TRBV7-9 with TRBJ1-4; the D gene is possibly TRBD1 (6 bases). V was trimmed by 5 bases and J by 5 bases, leaving 15 bases between them. Germline V gene data show CDR1 as SEHNR and CDR2 as FQNEAQ (reference sequence). The CDR3 length is 15 residues. Here the CDR3 DNA reads TGTGCCAGCAGCACAAAAGGGGGATTGAATGAAAAACTGTTTTTT. Translation: CASSTKGGLNEKLFF.

The CDR3 reads CASSLDPLRSATTNEKLFF. CDR3 coding DNA: TGCGCCAGCAGCCTTGACCCGCTTCGGAGTGCTACAACTAATGAAAAACTGTTTTTT. V and J are TRBV4-1 and TRBJ1-4; no firm D call. There are 19 residues in the CDR3. The germline V and J ends were trimmed by 4 bases and 0 bases, with 21 bases remaining between them. Per germline, CDR1 MGHRA and CDR2 YSYEKL.

The chain combines TRBV6-2 or TRBV6-3 with TRBJ2-7; 11 bases fit TRBD1. Germline values: CDR1 MNHEY, CDR2 SVGEGT. The CDR3 consists of 17 residues. V lost 4 bases to trimming and J lost 3 bases; unmatched junction nucleotides: 11. The CDR3 DNA reads TGTGCCAGCAGTTCCCTGGACAGGGGGCTTTTCGGCTACGAGCAGTACTTC. Its protein is CASSSLDRGLFGYEQYF.

The chain uses TRBV7-9 and TRBJ2-7, with D tentatively TRBD2 (5 bases). The CDR3 is 11 residues long. Trimming shortened V by 7 bases and J by 7 bases, and 11 bases separated the two germline ends. Germline V CDR1 and CDR2: SEHNR, FQNEAQ (reference sequence). CDR3 DNA: TGTGCCAGCACCTCTGGGGAGGAGCAGTACTTC. It codes for CASTSGEEQYF.

V usage is TRBV4-1 and J usage is TRBJ2-3; 16 bases fit TRBD2. This CDR3 is built from 18 residues. The germline V gene encodes CDR1 MGHRA and CDR2 YSYEKL. The V segment lost 0 bases and the J segment 3 bases; nucleotides outside the gene matches: 3. The CDR3 bases are TGCGCCAGCAGCCAAGAAGGGACTAGCGGGGGGGGGACAGATACGCAGTATTTT. Translating it yields CASSQEGTSGGGTDTQYF.

The chain carries TRBV10-2 and TRBJ2-7; 9 nucleotides line up with TRBD1. CDR3 length: 14 amino acids. Germline V gives CDR1 WSHSY, CDR2 SAAADI. Losses at the gene ends were 8 bases for V and 7 bases for J; bases not matched to a gene: 12. The CDR3 sequence is CASHGLQGAGEQYF. The CDR3 DNA follows: TGCGCCAGCCATGGACTACAGGGGGCGGGGGAGCAGTACTTC.

There are a few counts of this clone. The V gene is TRBV5-4, the J gene TRBJ2-3, with D perhaps matching TRBD1 (5 bases). The CDR3 is 15 amino acids. V shed 2 bases and J shed 4 bases, with 14 bases lying between them. Per germline, CDR1 SGHNT and CDR2 YYREEE (reference sequence). CDR3 nucleotides: TGTGCCAGCAGCTTCCGGACACCTGGGGCAGATACGCAGTATTTT. Its translation is CASSFRTPGADTQYF.

V is TRBV10-3 and J is TRBJ2-7; D is ambiguous. In germline, CDR1 is ENHRY, CDR2 SYGVKD. The CDR3 runs to 15 residues. The V end lost 6 bases, the J end lost 0 bases, and 15 bases lay between the germline ends. The CDR3 spells CAIRYRPEDSYEQYF. Here the CDR3 DNA reads TGTGCCATCAGATACCGCCCAGAGGACTCCTACGAGCAGTACTTC.

The V gene is TRBV7-9, the J gene TRBJ2-7; D not resolved. Germline assignment: CDR1 SEHNR and CDR2 FQNEAQ (reference sequence). The V gene lost 3 bases and the J gene lost 3 bases, with 9 bases spanning the gap. CDR3 length: 13 residues. CDR3 loop: CASSFPNYYEQYF. As DNA, the CDR3 is TGTGCCAGCAGCTTTCCCAACTACTACGAGCAGTACTTC.

This clone was counted only a few times. V is TRBV10-2 and J is TRBJ2-7; D not certain. The V end was cut by 4 bases, the J end by 3 bases, with 7 bases between. There are 12 residues in the CDR3. In germline, CDR1 is WSHSY, CDR2 SAAADI. The CDR3 loop reads CASSVRDYEQYF. The DNA for the CDR3 is TGCGCCAGCAGTGTTCGCGACTACGAGCAGTACTTC.

This chain joins TRBV7-9 and TRBJ1-2, with D possibly matching TRBD1 (5 bases). The CDR3 is 14 amino acids. V was shortened by 3 bases and J by 0 bases, with 8 bases between the two germline ends. Germline CDR1 SEHNR, CDR2 FQNEAQ (reference sequence). The CDR3, as DNA: TGTGCCAGCAGCTTGCAAGGGGCTAACTATGGCTACACCTTC. Its protein is CASSLQGANYGYTF.

This clone was counted a few times. CDR3 bases: TGTGCCAGCAGCCAAGATGGCAGTAGAGGAGAGACCCAGTACTTC. It is translated as CASSQDGSRGETQYF. The rearrangement joins TRBV3-1 (or the pseudogene TRBV3-2) to TRBJ2-5; D is ambiguous. V shed 0 bases and J shed 4 bases, with 12 bases lying between them. The CDR3 is made up of 15 amino acids. Germline V lookup: CDR1 LGHDT, CDR2 YNNKEL (reference sequence).

Turning to this clone: At one end the junction does not follow the germline gene, possibly because of a read error. V gene TRBV7-7 combines with J gene TRBJ2-5; D is unclear. The CDR3 has 15 residues. Germline V gives CDR1 SSHAT, CDR2 FNYEAQ (reference sequence). In DNA, the CDR3 is TGTGCTAGCAGCGTAAATCAGGATCGCACGGAGACCCAGTACTTC. Protein sequence: CASSVNQDRTETQYF. The complete variable domain, with remaining parts taken from reference TRBV7-7 and TRBJ2-5, reads GAGVSQSPRYKVTKRGQDVTLRCDPISSHATLYWYQQALGQGPEFLTYFNYEAQPDKSGLPSDRFSAERPEGSISTLTIQRTEQRDSAMYRCASSVNQDRTETQYFGPGTRLLVL.

This clone was recorded once. The chain recombines TRBV28 with TRBJ1-4; 7 bases are a match to TRBD1. Looked up from germline, CDR1 is MDHEN and CDR2 is SYDVKM. J lost 8 bases, V lost 6 bases, and 6 bases had no gene match. The CDR3 spans 13 residues. The CDR3 sequence: CASSSEQGEKLFF. The CDR3 bases are TGTGCCAGCAGCTCCGAACAGGGGGAAAAACTGTTTTTT.

The rearrangement uses TRBV7-9 and TRBJ2-7; TRBD2 matches at 7 bases. The germline CDR1 and CDR2 sequences are SEHNR and FQNEAQ (reference sequence). This CDR3 is built from 14 residues. V gave up 5 bases and J gave up 6 bases; unmatched junction bases: 10. CDR3 amino acids: CASSPPAGAREQYF. The CDR3 nucleotides read TGTGCCAGCAGCCCCCCCGCGGGAGCGCGCGAGCAGTACTTC.

This clone was seen a single time. The chain uses TRBV20-1 and TRBJ2-5, with 8 bases fitting TRBD2. Germline lookup yields CDR1 DFQATT and CDR2 SNEGSKA (reference sequence). The CDR3 loop spans 14 amino acids. V gave up 3 bases and J gave up 2 bases; unmatched junction bases: 5. CDR3 amino acids: CSASPRGVQETQYF. The CDR3 region has the DNA TGCAGTGCTAGTCCGCGGGGGGTTCAAGAGACCCAGTACTTC.

The rearrangement links TRBV28 to TRBJ2-5; D possibly corresponds to TRBD2 (6 bases). Germline V lookup: CDR1 MDHEN, CDR2 SYDVKM. Between the trimmed V and J ends, which lost 2 bases and 1 base, there was a span of 8 bases. CDR3 size: 14 residues. Here the CDR3 reads CASSLMEGQETQYF. As DNA, the CDR3 is TGTGCCAGCAGTTTAATGGAGGGCCAAGAGACCCAGTACTTC.